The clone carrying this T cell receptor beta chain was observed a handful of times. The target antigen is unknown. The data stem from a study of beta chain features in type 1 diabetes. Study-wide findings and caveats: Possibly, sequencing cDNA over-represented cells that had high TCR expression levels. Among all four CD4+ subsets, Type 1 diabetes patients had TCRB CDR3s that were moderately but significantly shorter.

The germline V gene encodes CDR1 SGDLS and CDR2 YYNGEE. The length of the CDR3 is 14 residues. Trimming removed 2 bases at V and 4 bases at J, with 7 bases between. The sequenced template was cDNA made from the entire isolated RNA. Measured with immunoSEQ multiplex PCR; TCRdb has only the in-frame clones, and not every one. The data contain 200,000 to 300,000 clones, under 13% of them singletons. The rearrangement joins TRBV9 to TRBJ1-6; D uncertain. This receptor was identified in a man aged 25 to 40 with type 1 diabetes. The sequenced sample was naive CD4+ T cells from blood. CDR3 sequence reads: CASSVSQYNSPLHF. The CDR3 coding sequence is TGTGCCAGCAGCGTGTCTCAGTATAATTCACCCCTCCACTTT.